This T cell receptor (beta chain) originates from a study of OX40 agonist ivuxolimab in advanced cancers. Overall study context: Patients treated during dose escalation were battling hepatocellular carcinoma, melanoma, renal cell or head and neck cancer. Overall study results and limits: CD8+ T cells averaged more expanded clones than CD4+. By week 6 at 0.1 to 3.0 mg/kg, blood CD4+ and CD8+ T cells had expanded clonally. A proportion of nonresponders additionally exhibited low normalized T-cell clonal expansion.

In this sample, this clone turned up a few times. Antigen: not known. Sequencing used immunoSEQ multiplex PCR; TCRdb keeps in-frame clones, though not all of them. The sample includes 35,000 to 50,000 clones, about 88% seen only once; the top ten take around 0.99%. This CDR3 is built from 14 residues. V shed 4 bases and J shed 4 bases, with 13 bases lying between them. CDR1 is LGHNA, CDR2 YSLEER, per germline. The sequences come from CD4+ or CD8+ T cells sorted from blood, collected in a trial of the OX40 agonist ivuxolimab. The genes are TRBV4-3 and TRBJ1-1; no clear D. This TCR derives from an adult with an advanced solid tumor such as melanoma, head and neck, liver or kidney cancer. CDR3 sequence reads: CASSLEQSLTEAFF. The CDR3 nucleotides read TGCGCCAGCAGCCTAGAACAGAGCCTCACTGAAGCTTTCTTT.